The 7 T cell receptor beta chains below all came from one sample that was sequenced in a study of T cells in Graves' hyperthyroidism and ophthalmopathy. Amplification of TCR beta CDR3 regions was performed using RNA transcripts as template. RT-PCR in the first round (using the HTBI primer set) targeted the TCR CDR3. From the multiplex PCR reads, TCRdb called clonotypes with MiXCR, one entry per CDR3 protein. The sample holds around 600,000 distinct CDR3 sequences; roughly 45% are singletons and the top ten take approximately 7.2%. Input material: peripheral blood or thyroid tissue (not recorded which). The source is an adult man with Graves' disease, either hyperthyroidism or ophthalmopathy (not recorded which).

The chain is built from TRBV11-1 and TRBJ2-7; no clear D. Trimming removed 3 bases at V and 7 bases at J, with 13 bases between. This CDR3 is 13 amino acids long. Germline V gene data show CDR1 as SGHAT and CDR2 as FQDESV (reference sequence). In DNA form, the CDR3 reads TGTGCCAGCAGCTTCCGTCCGGTTAGGGAGCAGTACTTC. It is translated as CASSFRPVREQYF. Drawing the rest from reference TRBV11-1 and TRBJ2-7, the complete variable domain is EAEVAQSPRYKITEKSQAVAFWCDPISGHATLYWYRQILGQGPELLVQFQDESVVDDSQLPKDRFSAERLKGVDSTLKIQPAELGDSAMYLCASSFRPVREQYFGPGTRLTVT.

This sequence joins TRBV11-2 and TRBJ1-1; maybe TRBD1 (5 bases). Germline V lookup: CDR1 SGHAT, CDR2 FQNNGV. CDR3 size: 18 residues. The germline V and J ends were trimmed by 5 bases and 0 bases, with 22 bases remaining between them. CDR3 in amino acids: CASSALFYRGQMNTEAFF. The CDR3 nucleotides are TGTGCCAGCAGCGCCCTATTTTATCGGGGCCAGATGAACACTGAAGCTTTCTTT.

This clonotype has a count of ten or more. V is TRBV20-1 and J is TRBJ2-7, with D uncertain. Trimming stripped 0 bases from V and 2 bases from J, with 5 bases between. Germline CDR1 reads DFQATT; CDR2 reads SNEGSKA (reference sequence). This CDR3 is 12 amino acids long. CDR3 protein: CSARDETYEQYF. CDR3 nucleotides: TGCAGTGCTAGAGATGAGACCTACGAGCAGTACTTC.

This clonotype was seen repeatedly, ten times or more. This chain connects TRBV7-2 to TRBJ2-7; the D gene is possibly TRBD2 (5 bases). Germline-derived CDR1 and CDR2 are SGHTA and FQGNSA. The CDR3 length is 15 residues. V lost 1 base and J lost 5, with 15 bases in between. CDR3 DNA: TGTGCCAGCAGCTTAGAGGCGGGTTATGCAAACGAGCAGTACTTC. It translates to CASSLEAGYANEQYF. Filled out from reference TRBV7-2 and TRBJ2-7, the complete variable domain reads GAGVSQSPSNKVTEKGKDVELRCDPISGHTALYWYRQSLGQGLEFLIYFQGNSAPDKSGLPSDRFSAERTGGSVSTLTIQRTQQEDSAVYLCASSLEAGYANEQYFGPGTRLTVT.

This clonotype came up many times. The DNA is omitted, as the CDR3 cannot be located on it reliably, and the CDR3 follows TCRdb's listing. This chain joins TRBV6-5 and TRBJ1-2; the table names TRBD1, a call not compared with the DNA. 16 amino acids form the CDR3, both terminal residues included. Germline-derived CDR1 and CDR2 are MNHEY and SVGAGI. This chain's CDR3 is CASSTSTGYEDYGYTF.

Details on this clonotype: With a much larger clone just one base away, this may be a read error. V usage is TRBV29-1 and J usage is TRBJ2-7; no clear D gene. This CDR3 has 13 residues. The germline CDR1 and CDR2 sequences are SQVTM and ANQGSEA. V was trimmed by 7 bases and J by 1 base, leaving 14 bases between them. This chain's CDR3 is CSAGSGRSYEQYF. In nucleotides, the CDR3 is TGCAGCGCTGGTTCGGGCAGGTCCTACGAGCAGTACTTC.

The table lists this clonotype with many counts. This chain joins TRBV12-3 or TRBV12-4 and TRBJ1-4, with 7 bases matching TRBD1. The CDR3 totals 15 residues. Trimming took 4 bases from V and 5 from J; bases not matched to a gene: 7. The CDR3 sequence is CASSSPTGRNEKLFF. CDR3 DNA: TGTGCCAGCAGTTCCCCGACAGGGAGGAATGAAAAACTGTTTTTT.